The TCR beta chain under discussion was sequenced for a study of breast tumors, draining lymph nodes, adjacent tissues. Unmatched junction bases numbered 10, after V lost 5 bases and J lost 7 bases. CDR1 is MNHNY, CDR2 SVGAGI, per germline (reference sequence). This CDR3 has 14 amino acids. TCRdb re-derived calls from the multiplex PCR reads in MiXCR, one entry per CDR3 protein. The repertoire holds 20,000 or so distinct CDR3 sequences, with 43% as singletons. This clonotype was seen many times. V and J are TRBV6-6 and TRBJ2-7; 8 nucleotides align to TRBD2. This receptor was identified in a female donor with breast cancer. Some clones in this sample may be carry-over from other donors' samples. Sequencing was done on a sample of breast tumor tissue. The CDR3: CASSHWREAVEQYF. In DNA, the CDR3 is TGTGCCAGCAGTCACTGGCGGGAGGCGGTAGAGCAGTACTTC.